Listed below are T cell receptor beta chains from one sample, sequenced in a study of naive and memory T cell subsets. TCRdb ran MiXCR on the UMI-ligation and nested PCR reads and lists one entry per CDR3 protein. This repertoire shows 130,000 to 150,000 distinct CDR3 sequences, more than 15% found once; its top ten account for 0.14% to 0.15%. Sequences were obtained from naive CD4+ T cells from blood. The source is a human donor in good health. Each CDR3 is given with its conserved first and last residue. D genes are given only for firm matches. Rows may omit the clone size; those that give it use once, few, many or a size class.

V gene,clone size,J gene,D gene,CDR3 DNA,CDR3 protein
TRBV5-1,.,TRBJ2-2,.,TGCGCCAGCAGCTTGAGCCCTGCCGCCGGGGAGCTGTTTTTT,CASSLSPAAGELFF
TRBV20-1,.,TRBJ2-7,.,TGCAGTGCCCAATCCCGACAGGGAGGTGGCATCGAGCAGTACTTC,CSAQSRQGGGIEQYF
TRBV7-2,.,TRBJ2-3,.,TGTGCCAGCACCGCGGGAGATACGCAGTATTTT,CASTAGDTQYF
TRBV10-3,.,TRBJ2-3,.,TGTGCCACCCGGGAGAACGGAGATACGCAGTATTTT,CATRENGDTQYF
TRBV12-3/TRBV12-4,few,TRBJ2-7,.,TGTGCCAGCAGTTTGTTCTCGGGGGAGGTGGGCGAGCAGTACTTC,CASSLFSGEVGEQYF
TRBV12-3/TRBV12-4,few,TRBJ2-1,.,TGTGCCAGCAGTTTAGGAGGAGGGGCAGTAGGGCAGTTCTTC,CASSLGGGAVGQFF
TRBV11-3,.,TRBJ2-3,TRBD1,TGTGCCAGCAGCCGTCAGGGGGCGGGAGATACGCAGTATTTT,CASSRQGAGDTQYF
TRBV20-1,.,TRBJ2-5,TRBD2,TGCAGTGCTAGGGGCCGGACTAGCGTAGAGACCCAGTACTTC,CSARGRTSVETQYF
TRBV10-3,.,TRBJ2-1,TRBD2,TGTGCCATCAAAGGGGGACTAGCGGCTAACTCCTACAATGAGCAGTTCTTC,CAIKGGLAANSYNEQFF
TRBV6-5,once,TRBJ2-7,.,TGTGCCAGCAGTTACTCGTCGGAGCCGGCCCGCTCCTACGAGCAGTACTTC,CASSYSSEPARSYEQYF
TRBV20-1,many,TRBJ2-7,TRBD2,TGCAGTGCTCAAGAGGGCGGGAGTACGAGCGAGCAGTACTTC,CSAQEGGSTSEQYF
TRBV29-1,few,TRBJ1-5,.,TGCAGCGTGGGCGACAGCCTTAATCAGCCCCAGCATTTT,CSVGDSLNQPQHF
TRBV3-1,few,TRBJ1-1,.,TGTGCCAGCAGCCACCTCGGGGCAGGCCTCAACACTGAAGCTTTCTTT,CASSHLGAGLNTEAFF
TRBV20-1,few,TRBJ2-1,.,TGCAGTGCCGACCTTCTGGGCGCCAACTCCTACAATGAGCAGTTCTTC,CSADLLGANSYNEQFF
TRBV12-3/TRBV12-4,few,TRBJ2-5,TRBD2,TGTGCCAGCAGTCCTCGGACTAGCGGGCAAGAGACCCAGTACTTC,CASSPRTSGQETQYF
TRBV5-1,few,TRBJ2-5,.,TGCGCCAGCAGCTTAAGCGGTACCTTTCAAGAGACCCAGTACTTC,CASSLSGTFQETQYF
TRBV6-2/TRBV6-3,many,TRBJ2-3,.,TGTGCCAGCAGCCGACATCGGGATACGCAGTATTTT,CASSRHRDTQYF
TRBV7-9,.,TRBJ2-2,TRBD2,TGTGCCAGCAGCCTAGGGACTAGCGGGACGAACACCGGGGAGCTGTTTTTT,CASSLGTSGTNTGELFF
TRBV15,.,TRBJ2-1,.,TGTGCCACCAGCAGAGATCAGGCTAGCAATGAGCAGTTCTTC,CATSRDQASNEQFF
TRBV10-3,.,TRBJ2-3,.,TGTGCCATCAGTGAATCGGATCGGGCCACAGATACGCAGTATTTT,CAISESDRATDTQYF
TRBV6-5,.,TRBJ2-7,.,TGTGCCAGCAGTTACTCGAGGGACATCGAGCAGTACTTC,CASSYSRDIEQYF
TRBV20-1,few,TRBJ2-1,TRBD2,TGCAGTGCTGGGAGGGGCGGGGTGGTGAGCAATGAGCAGTTCTTC,CSAGRGGVVSNEQFF
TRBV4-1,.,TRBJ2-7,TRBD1,TGCGCCAGCAGCCAAGAGACAGGGCGCCCCTACGAGCAGTACTTC,CASSQETGRPYEQYF
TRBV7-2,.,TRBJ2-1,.,TGTGCCAGCGGAAGGACGGACTCCTACAATGAGCAGTTCTTC,CASGRTDSYNEQFF
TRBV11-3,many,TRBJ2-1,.,TGTGCCAGCAGCCAGGGCAGCTCCTACAATGAGCAGTTCTTC,CASSQGSSYNEQFF
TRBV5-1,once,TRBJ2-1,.,TGCGCCAGCAGAGCCGGGACACCGAACAATGAGCAGTTCTTC,CASRAGTPNNEQFF
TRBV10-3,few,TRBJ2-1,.,TGTGCCATCAGTGTAGGAGGCCAAGGGTCTCATGAGCAGTTCTTC,CAISVGGQGSHEQFF
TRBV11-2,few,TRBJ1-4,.,TGTGCCAGCAGCTCAAGGACGGCGGCAACTAATGAAAAACTGTTTTTT,CASSSRTAATNEKLFF